Shown below are 32 T cell receptor beta chains from a single sample sequenced in a study. TCRdb re-called the 5' RACE reads through MiXCR, storing one row per CDR3 protein. The sample lists tens of thousands of distinct CDR3 sequences, roughly a quarter occurring once. The sorted Tregs were CD4+CD25+CD127-/low cells. Sequencing was done on a sample of tumor-infiltrating Tregs sorted from the breast tumor. The source is a female donor with breast cancer.

The V call is TRBV12-3 or TRBV12-4, the J call TRBJ1-4; the match to TRBD1 covers 9 bases. This CDR3 contains 17 residues. V lost 4 bases and J lost 5; bases outside the gene matches: 11. CDR3 loop: CASSSGQGPAPNEKLFF. The DNA of the CDR3 is TGTGCCAGCAGTTCTGGACAGGGGCCAGCTCCCAATGAAAAACTGTTTTTT.

Note on this clonotype: Sequence at one end of the junction differs from germline and may be a read error. The rearrangement uses TRBV12-3 or TRBV12-4 and TRBJ2-4, with 8 bases matching TRBD1. CDR3 size: 14 residues. The CDR3 DNA reads TGTGCCAGCAGTTCGACAGGGGCCAAAACCATTCAGTACTTC. It yields the protein CASSSTGAKTIQYF.

Many counts were recorded for this clonotype. The rearrangement links TRBV6-1 to TRBJ1-5, with D uncertain. This CDR3 has 12 residues. The V end was cut by 7 bases, the J end by 4 bases, with 8 bases between. The germline gives CDR1 MNHNS, CDR2 SASEGT. In DNA, the CDR3 is TGTGCCAGCACTTCACCTAATCAGCCCCAGCATTTT. The encoded protein is CASTSPNQPQHF.

A remark on this clonotype: This sequence may be a read error, since a much larger clone differs from it by one base. The conserved final phenylalanine or tryptophan is absent from the CDR3, which likely points to a read error. V usage is TRBV7-9 and J usage is TRBJ2-1, with 12 positions matching TRBD2. The V gene end was trimmed by 5 bases and the J gene end by 5 bases; junction bases not matched to a gene: 4. Per the germline V gene, CDR1 is SEHNR and CDR2 is FQNEAQ (reference sequence). The CDR3 is 15 amino acids. The CDR3 DNA reads as TGTGCCAGCAGCCACCGACTAGCGGGGGACAATGAGCAGTTCCTC. This gives the protein CASSHRLAGDNEQFL.

This clonotype was found many times. The chain uses TRBV28 and TRBJ2-1; 11 positions match TRBD2. The trim removed 4 bases at V and 4 bases at J, leaving 3 bases unmatched. Germline lookup yields CDR1 MDHEN and CDR2 SYDVKM. The CDR3 extends over 15 amino acids. CDR3: CASSSRLAGYNEQFF. The CDR3 bases are TGTGCCAGCAGTTCCCGACTAGCGGGGTACAATGAGCAGTTCTTC. Full variable domain (outside the CDR3, taken from reference TRBV28 and TRBJ2-1): DVKVTQSSRYLVKRTGEKVFLECVQDMDHENMFWYRQDPGLGLRLIYFSYDVKMKEKGDIPEGYSVSREKKERFSLILESASTNQTSMYLCASSSRLAGYNEQFFGPGTRLTVL.

This clonotype was counted a few times. The rearrangement links TRBV20-1 to TRBJ1-1; no firm D call. The CDR3 spans 13 residues. With 1 base removed from V and 1 base from J, the gap between germline ends came to 7 bases. The V gene's germline CDR1 is DFQATT and CDR2 SNEGSKA (reference sequence). The CDR3 sequence: CSARVGPNTEAFF. CDR3 DNA sequence: TGCAGTGCTAGAGTCGGACCGAACACTGAAGCTTTCTTT.

This clonotype turned up a few times. The genes are TRBV19 and TRBJ2-7; 8 bases are a match to TRBD1. From germline, CDR1 is LNHDA and CDR2 SQIVND (reference sequence). V gave up 6 bases and J gave up 2 bases; unmatched junction bases: 6. The CDR3 runs to 14 residues. The CDR3 DNA is TGTGCCAGTAGCCACCAGGGGGCGCCCTACGAGCAGTACTTC. Translating it yields CASSHQGAPYEQYF.

The chain is built from TRBV3-1 and TRBJ1-2; TRBD1 is a possible D gene (5 bases). V lost 2 bases and J 2 bases, leaving 6 bases between the germline ends. Germline CDR1 LGHDT, CDR2 YNNKEL (reference sequence). The CDR3 spans 13 residues. The CDR3 sequence: CASSQQGNYGYTF. In DNA form, the CDR3 reads TGTGCCAGCAGCCAACAGGGCAACTATGGCTACACCTTC. The full variable domain, in which reference TRBV3-1 and TRBJ1-2 provide the parts outside the CDR3, is DTAVSQTPKYLVTQMGNDKSIKCEQNLGHDTMYWYKQDSKKFLKIMFSYNNKELIINETVPNRFSPKSPDKAHLNLHINSLELGDSAVYFCASSQQGNYGYTFGSGTRLTVV.

This clonotype was observed at least ten times. The chain links TRBV7-9 to TRBJ2-7; no reliable D call. CDR3 length equals 12 residues. The germline V gene encodes CDR1 SEHNR and CDR2 FQNEAQ (reference sequence). Trimming removed 3 bases at V and 3 bases at J, with 6 bases between. Written as DNA, the CDR3 is TGTGCCAGCAGCTTCGACCGCTACGAGCAGTACTTC. Protein: CASSFDRYEQYF.

V is TRBV5-1 and J is TRBJ1-2; 9 bases agree with TRBD1. J lost 5 bases, V lost 0 bases, and 5 bases had no gene match. The CDR3 length is 15 residues. CDR1 and CDR2 from the germline V gene are SGHRS and YFSETQ. CDR3 DNA sequence: TGCGCCAGCAGCTTGGATCCAGGGACAGGGTATGGCTACACCTTC. Amino acid sequence: CASSLDPGTGYGYTF.

A few counts support this clonotype. The V gene is TRBV6-2 or TRBV6-3, the J gene TRBJ1-5, with 11 positions matching TRBD1. Germline trimming cut 6 bases from V and 6 bases from J; bases unmatched to any gene: 4. The germline V gene encodes CDR1 MNHEY and CDR2 SVGEGT. The CDR3 length is 14 residues. CDR3 DNA: TGTGCCAGCAGACAGGACAGGGGGCCTCAGCCCCAGCATTTT. Its translation: CASRQDRGPQPQHF.

This clonotype was counted only a few times. The chain links TRBV5-6 to TRBJ1-2; D is unclear. CDR3 length: 12 residues. Germline-derived CDR1 and CDR2 are SGHDT and YYEEEE. Trimming left V 2 bases short and J 8 bases short, with 10 bases between. The CDR3 is CASSLTTRGYTF. CDR3 DNA sequence: TGTGCCAGCAGCTTAACTACGCGGGGCTACACCTTC.

Note on this clonotype: The CDR3 end shows no conserved phenylalanine or tryptophan, and so a read error is likely. This chain joins TRBV20-1 and TRBJ2-7; 15 bases align to TRBD2. Germline CDR1 is DFQATT and CDR2 is SNEGSKA (reference sequence). This CDR3 comprises 14 residues. After removal of 2 bases from V and 7 bases from J, the junction contained 3 bases not matched to a gene. The CDR3 DNA reads as TGCAGTGCTAGAAAGGGACTAGCGGGAGGTGAGCAGTACTCC. Translating gives CSARKGLAGGEQYS.

The rearrangement links TRBV18 to TRBJ1-1, with TRBD1 as a possible D gene (6 bases). Germline CDR1 is KGHSH and CDR2 is LQKENI. Deletions cut 4 bases from V and 3 bases from J, with 15 bases between. The CDR3 is made up of 15 amino acids. Written as DNA, the CDR3 is TGTGCCAGCTCACGACAGGACCCAGGGGACACTGAAGCTTTCTTT. Translated, it gives CASSRQDPGDTEAFF.

This chain links TRBV3-1 with TRBJ1-1, with a possible D match to TRBD1 (5 bases). Looked up from germline, CDR1 is LGHDT and CDR2 is YNNKEL (reference sequence). Trimming removed 7 bases at V and 0 bases at J, with 15 bases between. The CDR3 is 15 residues long. CDR3 nucleotide sequence: TGTGCCAGCACCCACCGGGACTCCGTGAACACTGAAGCTTTCTTT. Amino acids: CASTHRDSVNTEAFF.

In its sample, this clonotype was seen many times. The genes are TRBV5-1 and TRBJ1-1; tentatively, D is TRBD1 (5 bases). Trimming stripped 0 bases from V and 4 bases from J, with 16 bases between. Germline values: CDR1 SGHRS, CDR2 YFSETQ. The CDR3 spans 16 residues. The CDR3 reads CASSLGLAGRGTEAFF. As DNA, the CDR3 is TGCGCCAGCAGCTTGGGGTTGGCAGGGCGAGGCACTGAAGCTTTCTTT. The variable domain in full, completed from reference TRBV5-1 and TRBJ1-1, reads KAGVTQTPRYLIKTRGQQVTLSCSPISGHRSVSWYQQTPGQGLQFLFEYFSETQRNKGNFPGRFSGRQFSNSRSEMNVSTLELGDSALYLCASSLGLAGRGTEAFFGQGTRLTVV.

The chain combines TRBV12-3 or TRBV12-4 with TRBJ2-1, with D perhaps given as TRBD1 or TRBD2 (5 bases each). This CDR3 has 15 residues. The V end was cut by 3 bases, the J end by 10 bases, with 19 bases between. The CDR3 spells CASSFRDPSLGEQFF. The CDR3 nucleotides read TGTGCCAGCAGTTTTCGGGACCCTAGCTTGGGGGAGCAGTTCTTC.

A note on this clonotype: A much larger clone sits a single nucleotide away, making a read error possible. The CDR3 DNA reads as TGCGGTGCCGTCGCGTTCGGGGGCGTAAATGAGCAGTTCTTC. This encodes CGAVAFGGVNEQFF. The genes are TRBV20-1 and TRBJ2-1, with D perhaps assigned TRBD1 or TRBD2 (6 bases each). Germline V gives CDR1 DFQATT, CDR2 SNEGSKA (reference sequence). There are 14 residues in the CDR3.

Points on this clonotype: A much larger clonotype is one base distant, so this may be a read error. The V call is TRBV20-1, the J call TRBJ1-6, with TRBD1 as a possible D gene (5 bases). The CDR3 runs to 16 residues. The V end lost 1 base, the J end lost 4 bases, and 14 bases lay between the germline ends. From germline, CDR1 is DFQATT and CDR2 SNEGSKA (reference sequence). CDR3 in amino acids: CSARGSGQAYNSPLHF. The DNA of the CDR3 is TGCAGTGCTAGAGGCTCGGGGCAGGCTTATAATTCACCCCTCCACTTT.

This clonotype was picked up a small number of times. The chain recombines TRBV7-3 with TRBJ1-1; D might be TRBD1 (5 bases). Trimming removed 3 bases from V and 4 bases from J, with 9 bases in between. The CDR3 extends over 13 amino acids. Per germline, CDR1 SGHTA and CDR2 FQGTGA. CDR3 region: CASSLGRLTEAFF. In nucleotides, the CDR3 is TGTGCCAGCAGCTTGGGACGGCTCACTGAAGCTTTCTTT.

This clonotype was observed at least ten times. The rearrangement links TRBV7-9 to TRBJ2-2; the match to TRBD2 covers 7 bases. This CDR3 is built from 14 residues. V gave up 5 bases and J gave up 3 bases; unmatched junction bases: 3. The germline V gene has CDR1 SEHNR and CDR2 FQNEAQ (reference sequence). The CDR3 DNA sequence: TGTGCCAGCAGCGTCACTAGCGACACCGGGGAGCTGTTTTTT. Translation gives CASSVTSDTGELFF.

By share, this clonotype counts as medium-sized. The chain carries TRBV12-3 or TRBV12-4 and TRBJ2-1; 10 bases are a match to TRBD2. CDR3 length: 15 amino acids. After removal of 5 bases from V and 8 bases from J, the junction contained 9 bases not matched to a gene. The CDR3 is CASSTTGTSAHEQFF. For the CDR3, the DNA is TGTGCCAGCAGTACCACCGGGACTAGCGCTCATGAGCAGTTCTTC.

Remarks on this clonotype: At one end, the junction sequence differs from germline, possibly due to a read error. The chain combines TRBV7-9 with TRBJ2-1, with TRBD1 matching over 8 bases. This CDR3 is 12 amino acids long. The germline CDR1 and CDR2 sequences are SEHNR and FQNEAQ (reference sequence). CDR3 nucleotides: TGTGCCAGCAGCTTAATTGGGGACAGGAATTCTTTC. Encoded protein: CASSLIGDRNSF.

This clonotype is medium-sized by share. The chain has TRBV20-1 and TRBJ2-7; 12 nucleotides align to TRBD2. V lost 0 bases and J lost 3; bases outside the gene matches: 6. This CDR3 contains 16 residues. CDR1 DFQATT and CDR2 SNEGSKA come from the germline V gene (reference sequence). Here the CDR3 reads CSARDPGLAGHYEQYF. The CDR3 nucleotides are TGCAGTGCTAGAGATCCAGGACTAGCGGGACACTACGAGCAGTACTTC.

This rearrangement joins TRBV20-1 to TRBJ2-1, with D uncertain. The CDR3 contains 16 residues. Trimming stripped 1 base from V and 0 bases from J, with 13 bases between. CDR1 and CDR2 from the germline V gene are DFQATT and SNEGSKA (reference sequence). CDR3 coding DNA: TGCAGTGCTAGAGGAATCGACTCCTACTCCTACAATGAGCAGTTCTTC. Translated: CSARGIDSYSYNEQFF.

This clonotype was counted ten times or more. V and J are TRBV20-1 and TRBJ1-1; 8 bases fit TRBD1. V was pared by 5 bases and J by 3 bases, with 20 bases of the junction left unmatched. Germline V gene data show CDR1 as DFQATT and CDR2 as SNEGSKA (reference sequence). This CDR3 is 18 amino acids long. CDR3 sequence (DNA): TGCAGTGCTTCCCCCGGGGCTCTAGACAGGGGAAGGGACACTGAAGCTTTCTTT. Protein sequence: CSASPGALDRGRDTEAFF.

Written as DNA, the CDR3 is TGCGCCAGCTGGGGGGGACAGGGCCGCTCTGGGGCCAACGTCCTGACTTTC. Translation: CASWGGQGRSGANVLTF. V and J are TRBV5-1 and TRBJ2-6; 9 nucleotides align to TRBD1. The CDR3 sequence is 17 residues long. CDR1 and CDR2 (germline): SGHRS, YFSETQ. The J segment lost 0 bases and the V segment lost 7 bases, leaving 8 bases of the junction unmatched.

This clonotype is medium-sized within its sample. The rearrangement links TRBV5-1 to TRBJ2-7; the D gene could be TRBD1 or TRBD2 (5 bases each). In germline, CDR1 is SGHRS, CDR2 YFSETQ. This CDR3 is 13 amino acids long. V lost 3 bases to trimming and J lost 5 bases, with 12 bases between them. CDR3 sequence reads: CASSSGPRHEQYF. CDR3 coding DNA: TGCGCCAGCAGCTCGGGACCCCGACACGAGCAGTACTTC.

This clonotype was detected many times. This rearrangement joins TRBV7-9 to TRBJ2-1; perhaps TRBD2 as D (6 bases). V was clipped by 2 bases and J by 4 bases, with 9 bases between them. The CDR3 has 14 amino acids. The germline gives CDR1 SEHNR, CDR2 FQNEAQ (reference sequence). The CDR3 DNA follows: TGTGCCAGCAGCTTATCGGCGGGGTACAATGAGCAGTTCTTC. Translating it yields CASSLSAGYNEQFF.

This chain joins TRBV6-1 and TRBJ2-1; D is uncertain. The CDR3 is 13 residues long. Trimming pared 4 bases from V and 7 bases from J, leaving 11 bases between. Germline values: CDR1 MNHNS, CDR2 SASEGT. CDR3 coding DNA: TGTGCCAGCAGTGTCCGGAACAAAAATGAGCAGTTCTTC. Translating it yields CASSVRNKNEQFF.

This clonotype was observed many times. V and J are TRBV7-3 and TRBJ2-5; D not resolved. The CDR3 is made up of 16 amino acids. The V end was cut by 4 bases, the J end by 5 bases, with 20 bases between. Germline CDR1 SGHTA, CDR2 FQGTGA. CDR3: CASSSLPVLGRETQYF. DNA of the CDR3: TGTGCCAGCAGCTCTCTCCCTGTTTTAGGTCGGGAGACCCAGTACTTC.

CDR3 residues: CASSLQGEKLFF. CDR3 bases: TGTGCCAGCAGTCTACAGGGTGAAAAACTGTTTTTT. The rearrangement joins TRBV12-3 or TRBV12-4 to TRBJ1-4; a possible D gene is TRBD1 (6 bases). CDR3 size: 12 residues. The V gene lost 5 bases and the J gene lost 7 bases, with 8 bases spanning the gap.